The 12 T cell receptor beta chains in this list originate from one sample, sequenced in a study of shared clonotypes between healthy human individuals. TCRdb keeps only in-frame clones here, not all; method: immunoSEQ multiplex PCR. The sample has a few hundred thousand clones; approximately 97% are singletons. Sequences were obtained from naive CD4+ T cells sorted from blood. Described subset: CD45RA+ positively selected. Receptors were obtained from a woman aged 25 to 39 in good health.

This sequence joins TRBV15 and TRBJ2-1; 10 nucleotides align to TRBD2. After removal of 0 bases from V and 4 bases from J, the junction contained 3 bases not matched to a gene. Germline CDR1 and CDR2: LNHNV and YYDKDF (reference sequence). The length of the CDR3 is 16 residues. As DNA, the CDR3 is TGTGCCACCAGCAGAGATATACTAGCGGGATACAATGAGCAGTTCTTC. Residues: CATSRDILAGYNEQFF. The complete variable domain, with remaining parts taken from reference TRBV15 and TRBJ2-1, reads DAMVIQNPRYQVTQFGKPVTLSCSQTLNHNVMYWYQQKSSQAPKLLFHYYDKDFNNEADTPDNFQSRRPNTSFCFLDIRSPGLGDTAMYLCATSRDILAGYNEQFFGPGTRLTVL.

This sequence joins TRBV19 and TRBJ2-7, with 7 positions matching TRBD1. The length of the CDR3 is 16 residues. The trim removed 4 bases at V and 2 bases at J, leaving 11 bases unmatched. Germline V gene sequence: CDR1 LNHDA, CDR2 SQIVND (reference sequence). CDR3 amino acids: CASSTIPGTEAYEQYF. DNA of the CDR3: TGTGCCAGTAGTACTATCCCCGGGACAGAAGCCTACGAGCAGTACTTC.

The rearrangement links TRBV27 to TRBJ2-5; the match to TRBD2 covers 7 bases. The DNA end is a closer match to TRBJ2-7, so the J assignment may be wrong. The CDR3 extends over 15 amino acids. The germline V gene has CDR1 MNHEY and CDR2 SMNVEV (reference sequence). Here the CDR3 reads CASSWGGRGLYEQYF. The CDR3 DNA reads TGTGCCAGCAGTTGGGGCGGGAGAGGCCTCTACGAGCAGTACTTC.

The J gene is TRBJ2-5, the V gene TRBV30, with a weak D call TRBD2 (6 bases). With 5 bases removed from V and 11 bases from J, the gap between germline ends came to 21 bases. From germline, CDR1 is GTSNPN and CDR2 SVGIG (reference sequence). The CDR3 spans 13 residues. CDR3 loop: CAWGRGSPGEQYF. CDR3 bases: TGTGCCTGGGGGCGAGGGTCTCCGGGGGAGCAGTACTTC. Variable domain in full (rest from reference TRBV30 and TRBJ2-5): SQTIHQWPATLVQPVGSPLSLECTVEGTSNPNLYWYRQAAGRGLQLLFYSVGIGQISSEVPQNLSASRPQDRQFILSSKKLLLSDSGFYLCAWGRGSPGEQYFGPGTRLLVL.

The chain recombines TRBV5-1 with TRBJ2-7; 9 bases are shared with TRBD2. The CDR3 extends over 16 amino acids. The germline gives CDR1 SGHRS, CDR2 YFSETQ. The V and J ends lost 0 bases and 5 bases, in that order; junction bases with no gene match: 9. CDR3 DNA: TGCGCCAGCAGCTTGGGAGTTAGCGGGAGTTTCCACGAGCAGTACTTC. Translation: CASSLGVSGSFHEQYF.

This chain uses TRBV19 with TRBJ1-2, with unresolved D. The CDR3 loop spans 13 amino acids. Trimming stripped 6 bases from V and 0 bases from J, with 8 bases between. CDR1 LNHDA and CDR2 SQIVND come from the germline V gene (reference sequence). The CDR3 loop is CASRSPSNYGYTF. Written as DNA, the CDR3 is TGTGCCAGTAGGAGCCCGTCTAACTATGGCTACACCTTC.

This chain joins TRBV7-7 and TRBJ2-1; D is ambiguous. CDR1 is SSHAT and CDR2 is FNYEAQ in the germline V gene (reference sequence). The CDR3 extends over 13 amino acids. Trimming left V 4 bases short and J 5 bases short, with 9 bases between. CDR3 DNA: TGTGCCAGCAGCTCGGACGTACACAATGAGCAGTTCTTC. Protein sequence: CASSSDVHNEQFF.

The DNA for the CDR3 is TGTGCCAGCAGCCCGCAGGGGAGATTTGGTGAGCAGTTCTTC. Translating gives CASSPQGRFGEQFF. This rearrangement joins TRBV28 to TRBJ2-1; D possibly corresponds to TRBD1 (6 bases). Germline CDR1 MDHEN, CDR2 SYDVKM. The CDR3 spans 14 residues. The V and J ends lost 6 bases and 9 bases respectively, with 18 bases between them.

The CDR3 region is CASSLALFLAGVSTDTQYF. The CDR3 DNA reads as TGCGCCAGCAGCTTGGCCTTATTCCTAGCGGGAGTGAGCACAGATACGCAGTATTTT. The rearrangement uses TRBV5-1 and TRBJ2-3, with 10 bases identical to TRBD2. In germline, CDR1 is SGHRS, CDR2 YFSETQ. The CDR3 totals 19 residues. Trimming took 0 bases from V and 0 from J; bases not matched to a gene: 10.

V is TRBV11-2 and J is TRBJ2-7, with 9 bases that match TRBD2. Unmatched junction bases numbered 12, after V lost 5 bases and J lost 1 base. The CDR3 is 17 residues long. Per the germline V gene, CDR1 is SGHAT and CDR2 is FQNNGV. CDR3 in DNA: TGTGCCAGCAGCCAGTGGGGCGGGAGGGCCGGTTCCTACGAGCAGTACTTC. This translates into CASSQWGGRAGSYEQYF.

The chain has TRBV7-9 and TRBJ2-1; D is uncertain. V gave up 4 bases and J gave up 5 bases, with 12 bases separating them. Germline V CDR1 and CDR2: SEHNR, FQNEAQ (reference sequence). The CDR3 covers 14 residues. The CDR3 here is CASSSPEPNNEQFF. The CDR3 DNA follows: TGTGCCAGCAGCTCGCCGGAACCGAACAATGAGCAGTTCTTC.

Notes on this clone: Other DNA sequences of this sample code for an identical CDR3. This rearrangement joins TRBV6-6 to TRBJ2-3; 10 nucleotides match TRBD1. The junction had 5 bases not matched to a gene; V was cut back by 5 bases and J by 6 bases. Germline V gene sequence: CDR1 MNHNY, CDR2 SVGAGI (reference sequence). This CDR3 has 14 amino acids. CDR3 DNA: TGTGCCAGCAGTACCGGGACAGGGGCCGATACGCAGTATTTT. Its translation: CASSTGTGADTQYF.